This TCR beta chain is from a study of Graves' ophthalmopathy and Graves' hyperthyroidism. Points from the study as a whole: Ophthalmopathy was separated from stable hyperthyroidism by a 13-signature model with 87.88% sensitivity and 81.08% specificity.

This clonotype was found many times. As yet, its antigen is unknown. Clinical symptoms and serum thyroxine were used for diagnosis; TRAb, thyroid ultrasound and orbital computed tomography were also relied on. Fresh peripheral blood (approximately 9.5 ml) yielded the PBMCs. The germline gives CDR1 SGHTS, CDR2 YDEGEE. The CDR3 runs to 14 residues. Trimming cost V 4 bases and J 4 bases; bases outside gene matches: 7. Using RNA transcripts, the TCR beta CDR3 regions were amplified. First-round RT-PCR used HTBI primers; second-round multiplex PCR followed. TCRdb processed the multiplex PCR reads anew with MiXCR; each CDR3 protein has one entry. The sample shows 40,000 to 45,000 distinct CDR3 sequences, 52% of them seen only once.

The rearrangement joins TRBV5-8 to TRBJ1-2, with 7 bases fitting TRBD1. This sequence originates from an adult man with Graves' ophthalmopathy. Material: peripheral blood. CDR3 loop: CASSPPGQTYGYTF. The DNA of the CDR3 is TGTGCCAGCAGCCCTCCGGGACAGACCTATGGCTACACCTTC.